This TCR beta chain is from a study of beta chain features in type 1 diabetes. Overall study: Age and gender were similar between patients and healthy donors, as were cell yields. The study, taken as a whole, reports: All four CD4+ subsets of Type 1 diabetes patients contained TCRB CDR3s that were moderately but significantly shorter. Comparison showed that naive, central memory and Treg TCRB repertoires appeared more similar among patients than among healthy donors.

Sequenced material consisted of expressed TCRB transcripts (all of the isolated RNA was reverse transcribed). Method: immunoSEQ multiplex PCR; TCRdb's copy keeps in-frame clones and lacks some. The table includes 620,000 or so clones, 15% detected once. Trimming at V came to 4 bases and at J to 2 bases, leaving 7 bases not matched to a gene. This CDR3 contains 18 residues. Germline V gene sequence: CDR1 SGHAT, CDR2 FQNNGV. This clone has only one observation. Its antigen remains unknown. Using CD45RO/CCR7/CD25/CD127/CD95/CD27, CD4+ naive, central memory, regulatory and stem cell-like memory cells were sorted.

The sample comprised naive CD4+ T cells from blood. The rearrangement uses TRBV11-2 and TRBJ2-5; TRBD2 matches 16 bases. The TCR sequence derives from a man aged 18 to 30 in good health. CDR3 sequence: CASSSGTSGGAGQETQYF. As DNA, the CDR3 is TGTGCCAGCAGCTCTGGGACTAGCGGGGGGGCAGGTCAAGAGACCCAGTACTTC.